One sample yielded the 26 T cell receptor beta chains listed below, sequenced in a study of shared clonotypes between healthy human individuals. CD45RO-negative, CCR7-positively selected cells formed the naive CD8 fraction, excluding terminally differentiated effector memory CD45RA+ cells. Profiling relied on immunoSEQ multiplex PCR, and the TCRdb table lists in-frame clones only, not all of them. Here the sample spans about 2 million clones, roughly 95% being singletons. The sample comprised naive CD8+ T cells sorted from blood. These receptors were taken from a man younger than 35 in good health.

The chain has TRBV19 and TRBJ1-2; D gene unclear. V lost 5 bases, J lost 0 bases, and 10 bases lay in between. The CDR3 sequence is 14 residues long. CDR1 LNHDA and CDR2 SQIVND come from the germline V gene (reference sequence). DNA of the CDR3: TGTGCCAGTAGTTTCACGGGAGCTAACTATGGCTACACCTTC. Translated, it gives CASSFTGANYGYTF.

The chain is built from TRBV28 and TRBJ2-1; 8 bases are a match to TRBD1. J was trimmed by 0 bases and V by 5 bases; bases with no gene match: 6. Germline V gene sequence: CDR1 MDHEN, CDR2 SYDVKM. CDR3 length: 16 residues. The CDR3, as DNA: TGTGCCAGCAGTAGGGACAGGATCCTCTCCTACAATGAGCAGTTCTTC. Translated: CASSRDRILSYNEQFF.

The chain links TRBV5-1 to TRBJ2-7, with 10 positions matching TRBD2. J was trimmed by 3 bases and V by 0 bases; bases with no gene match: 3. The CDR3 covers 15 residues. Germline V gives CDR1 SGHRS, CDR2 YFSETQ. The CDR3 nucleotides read TGCGCCAGCAGCTTGGGTCTAGCGGGGGTCTACGAGCAGTACTTC. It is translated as CASSLGLAGVYEQYF.

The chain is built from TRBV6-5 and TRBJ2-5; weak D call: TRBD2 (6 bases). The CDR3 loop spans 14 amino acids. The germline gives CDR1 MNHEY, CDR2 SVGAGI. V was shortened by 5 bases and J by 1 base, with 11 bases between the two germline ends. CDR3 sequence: CASSTTGAQETQYF. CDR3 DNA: TGTGCCAGCAGTACTACGGGAGCCCAAGAGACCCAGTACTTC.

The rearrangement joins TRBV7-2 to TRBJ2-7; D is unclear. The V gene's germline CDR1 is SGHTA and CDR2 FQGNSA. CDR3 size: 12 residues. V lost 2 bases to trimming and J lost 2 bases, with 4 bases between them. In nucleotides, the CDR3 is TGTGCCAGCAGCTTATCTGCCTACGAGCAGTACTTC. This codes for CASSLSAYEQYF.

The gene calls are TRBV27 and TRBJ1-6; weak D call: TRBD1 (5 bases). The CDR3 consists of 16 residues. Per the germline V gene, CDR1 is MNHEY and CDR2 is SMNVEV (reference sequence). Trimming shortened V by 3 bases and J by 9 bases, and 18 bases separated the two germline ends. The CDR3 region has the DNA TGTGCCAGCAGTTTTATCGTATGGGGCAAGGGTTCACCCCTCCACTTT. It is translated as CASSFIVWGKGSPLHF.

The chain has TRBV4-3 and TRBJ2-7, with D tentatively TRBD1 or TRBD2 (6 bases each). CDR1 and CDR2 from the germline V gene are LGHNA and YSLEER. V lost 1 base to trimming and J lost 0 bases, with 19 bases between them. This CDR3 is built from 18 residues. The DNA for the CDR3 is TGCGCCAGCAGCCAAGGGGGGGCTGCCAAGTGGAACTCCTACGAGCAGTACTTC. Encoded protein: CASSQGGAAKWNSYEQYF.

DNA of the CDR3: TGTGCCAGCAGCTCGGGCGCGGCAGGGCTAGCGGGAGGATACGAGCAGTACTTC. Protein product: CASSSGAAGLAGGYEQYF. The chain couples TRBV5-6 to TRBJ2-7; 11 nucleotides agree with TRBD2. V dropped 3 bases and J dropped 4; count of bases not matched to a gene: 15. Looked up from germline, CDR1 is SGHDT and CDR2 is YYEEEE. This CDR3 spans 18 amino acids. The whole variable domain, filled in from reference TRBV5-6 and TRBJ2-7, reads DAGVTQSPTHLIKTRGQQVTLRCSPKSGHDTVSWYQQALGQGPQFIFQYYEEEERQRGNFPDRFSGHQFPNYSSELNVNALLLGDSALYLCASSSGAAGLAGGYEQYFGPGTRLTVT.

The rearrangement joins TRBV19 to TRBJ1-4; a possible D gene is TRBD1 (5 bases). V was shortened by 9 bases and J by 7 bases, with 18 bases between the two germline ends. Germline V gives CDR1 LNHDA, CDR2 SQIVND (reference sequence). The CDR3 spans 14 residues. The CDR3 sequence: CASIGRGLSEKLFF. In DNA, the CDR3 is TGTGCCAGCATTGGACGGGGCTTGAGTGAAAAACTGTTTTTT.

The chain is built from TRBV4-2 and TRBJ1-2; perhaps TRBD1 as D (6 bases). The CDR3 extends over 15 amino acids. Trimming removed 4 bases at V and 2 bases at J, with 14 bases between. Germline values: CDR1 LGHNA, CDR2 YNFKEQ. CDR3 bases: TGTGCCAGCAGCCCCCGGTTGGGGGCGAACTATGGCTACACCTTC. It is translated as CASSPRLGANYGYTF.

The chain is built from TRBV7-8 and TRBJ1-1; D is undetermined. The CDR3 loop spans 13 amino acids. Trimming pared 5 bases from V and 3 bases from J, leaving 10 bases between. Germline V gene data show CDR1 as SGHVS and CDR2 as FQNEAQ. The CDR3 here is CASSLQEDTEAFF. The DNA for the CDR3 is TGTGCCAGCAGCCTCCAGGAGGACACTGAAGCTTTCTTT.

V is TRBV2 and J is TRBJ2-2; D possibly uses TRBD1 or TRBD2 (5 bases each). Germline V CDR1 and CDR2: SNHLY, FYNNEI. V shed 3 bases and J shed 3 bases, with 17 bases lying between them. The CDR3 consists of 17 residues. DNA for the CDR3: TGTGCCAGCAGTGAGCTCGTAGACGGGGCGGACACCGGGGAGCTGTTTTTT. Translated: CASSELVDGADTGELFF.

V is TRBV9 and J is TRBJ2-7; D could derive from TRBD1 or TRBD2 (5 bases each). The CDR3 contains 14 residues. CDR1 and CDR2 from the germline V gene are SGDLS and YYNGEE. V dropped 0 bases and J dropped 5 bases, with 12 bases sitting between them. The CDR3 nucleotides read TGTGCCAGCAGCGTAGCTGGGGGTTGGGACGAGCAGTACTTC. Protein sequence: CASSVAGGWDEQYF.

For the CDR3, the DNA is TGCGCCAGCACCCTAGATGCTGGCCCCGGGGAGCTGTTTTTT. This gives the protein CASTLDAGPGELFF. The rearrangement uses TRBV5-1 and TRBJ2-2; D call uncertain. The CDR3 consists of 14 residues. The V end lost 6 bases, the J end lost 6 bases, and 15 bases lay between the germline ends. The V gene's germline CDR1 is SGHRS and CDR2 YFSETQ.

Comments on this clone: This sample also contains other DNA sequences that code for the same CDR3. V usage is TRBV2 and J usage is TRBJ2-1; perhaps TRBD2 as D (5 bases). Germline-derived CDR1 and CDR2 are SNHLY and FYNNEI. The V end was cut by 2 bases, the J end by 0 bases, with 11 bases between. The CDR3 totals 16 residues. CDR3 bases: TGTGCCAGCAGTGAAACGGCGGGCAGCTCCTACAATGAGCAGTTCTTC. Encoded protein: CASSETAGSSYNEQFF. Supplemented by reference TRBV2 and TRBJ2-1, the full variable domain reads EPEVTQTPSHQVTQMGQEVILRCVPISNHLYFYWYRQILGQKVEFLVSFYNNEISEKSEIFDDQFSVERPDGSNFTLKIRSTKLEDSAMYFCASSETAGSSYNEQFFGPGTRLTVL.

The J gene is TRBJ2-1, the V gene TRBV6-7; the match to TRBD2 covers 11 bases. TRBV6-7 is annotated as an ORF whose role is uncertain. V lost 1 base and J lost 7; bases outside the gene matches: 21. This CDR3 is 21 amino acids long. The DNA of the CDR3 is TGTGCCAGCAGTTACTGGGTCCAGGGGGTAGGTAGCGGGAGGGCCGGGAATGAGCAGTTCTTC. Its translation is CASSYWVQGVGSGRAGNEQFF.

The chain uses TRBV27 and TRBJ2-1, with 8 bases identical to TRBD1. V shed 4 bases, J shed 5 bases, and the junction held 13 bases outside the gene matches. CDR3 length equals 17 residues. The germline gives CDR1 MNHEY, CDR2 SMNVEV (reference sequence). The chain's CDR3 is CASSSGPGQGNNNEQFF. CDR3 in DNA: TGTGCCAGCAGTTCGGGGCCTGGACAGGGCAACAACAATGAGCAGTTCTTC.

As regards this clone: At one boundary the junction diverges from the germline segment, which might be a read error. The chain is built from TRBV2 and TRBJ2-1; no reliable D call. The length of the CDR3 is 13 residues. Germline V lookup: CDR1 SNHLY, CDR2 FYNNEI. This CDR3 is CACSLAGYNEQFF. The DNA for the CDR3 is TGTGCCTGCAGTTTGGCTGGGTACAATGAGCAGTTCTTC.

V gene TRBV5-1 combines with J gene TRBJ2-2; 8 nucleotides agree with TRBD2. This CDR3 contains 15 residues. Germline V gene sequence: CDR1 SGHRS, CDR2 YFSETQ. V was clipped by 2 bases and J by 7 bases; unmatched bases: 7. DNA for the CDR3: TGCGCCAGCAGCTTTGGCGGGAGGCCCGACGGGGAGCTGTTTTTT. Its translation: CASSFGGRPDGELFF.

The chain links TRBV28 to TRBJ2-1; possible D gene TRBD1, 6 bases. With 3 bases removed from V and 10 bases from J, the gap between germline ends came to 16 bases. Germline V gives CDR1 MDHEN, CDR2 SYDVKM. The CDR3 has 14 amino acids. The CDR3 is CASSLYRETWEQFF. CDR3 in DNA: TGTGCCAGCAGTTTGTACAGGGAGACCTGGGAGCAGTTCTTC.

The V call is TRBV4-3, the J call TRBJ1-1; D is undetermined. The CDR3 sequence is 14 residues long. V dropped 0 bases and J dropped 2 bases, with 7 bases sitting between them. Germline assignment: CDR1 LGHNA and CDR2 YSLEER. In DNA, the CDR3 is TGCGCCAGCAGCCAAGAAATAGGAAACACTGAAGCTTTCTTT. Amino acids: CASSQEIGNTEAFF.

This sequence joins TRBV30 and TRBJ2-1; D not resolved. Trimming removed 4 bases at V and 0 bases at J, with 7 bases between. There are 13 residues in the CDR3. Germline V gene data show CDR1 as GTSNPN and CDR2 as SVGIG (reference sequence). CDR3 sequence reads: CAWTPASYNEQFF. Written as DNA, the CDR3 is TGTGCCTGGACCCCGGCCTCCTACAATGAGCAGTTCTTC.

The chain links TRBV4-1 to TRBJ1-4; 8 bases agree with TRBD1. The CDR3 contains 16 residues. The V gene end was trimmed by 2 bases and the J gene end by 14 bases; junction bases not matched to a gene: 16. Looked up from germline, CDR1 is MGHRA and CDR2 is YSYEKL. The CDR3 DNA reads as TGCGCCAGCAGCCAAAGGACAGGGAACGATGCCGGTTGGCTGTTTTTT. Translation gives CASSQRTGNDAGWLFF.

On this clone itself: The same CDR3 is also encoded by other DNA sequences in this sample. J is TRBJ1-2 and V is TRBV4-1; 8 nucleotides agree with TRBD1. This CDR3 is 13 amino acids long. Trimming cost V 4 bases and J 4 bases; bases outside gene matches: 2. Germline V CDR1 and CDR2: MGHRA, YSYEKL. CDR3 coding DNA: TGCGCCAGCAGCCCTGGACAGGGCTATGGCTACACCTTC. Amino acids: CASSPGQGYGYTF.

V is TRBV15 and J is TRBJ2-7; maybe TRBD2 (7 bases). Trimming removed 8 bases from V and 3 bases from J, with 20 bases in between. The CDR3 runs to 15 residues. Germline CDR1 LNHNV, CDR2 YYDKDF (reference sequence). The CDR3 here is CATQSDLGGGYEQYF. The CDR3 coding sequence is TGTGCCACCCAATCCGATTTGGGAGGGGGCTACGAGCAGTACTTC. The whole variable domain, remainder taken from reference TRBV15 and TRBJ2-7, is DAMVIQNPRYQVTQFGKPVTLSCSQTLNHNVMYWYQQKSSQAPKLLFHYYDKDFNNEADTPDNFQSRRPNTSFCFLDIRSPGLGDTAMYLCATQSDLGGGYEQYFGPGTRLTVT.

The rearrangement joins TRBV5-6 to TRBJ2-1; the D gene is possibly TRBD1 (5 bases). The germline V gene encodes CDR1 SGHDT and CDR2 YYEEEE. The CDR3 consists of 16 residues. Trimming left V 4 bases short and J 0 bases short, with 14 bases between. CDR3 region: CASSPAQGGSYNEQFF. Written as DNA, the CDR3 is TGTGCCAGCAGCCCTGCCCAGGGTGGCTCCTACAATGAGCAGTTCTTC.